These T cell receptor beta chains were read from a single sample in a study of CD8+ T cells in alopecia areata. Produced via immunoSEQ multiplex PCR; TCRdb's table is partial and in-frame only. The data contain approximately 280,000 clones, roughly 50% of them singletons. The sample consisted of CD4+ T cells sorted from blood, taken at week 24, from a patient treated with tofacitinib. These receptors were obtained from a human donor with alopecia areata. Both conserved end residues are trimmed from each CDR3. The size entry is marked missing in some rows and otherwise reads once, few, many or a size class.

clone_size,j_call,v_call,cdr3_aa
.,TRBJ2-2,TRBV5-1,ASSLRTGDSGELF
.,TRBJ1-6,TRBV2,ASSVRQGANSPLH
few,TRBJ2-3,TRBV10-3,AISESDTQY
.,TRBJ1-1,TRBV29-1,SVVGTPDTEAF
.,TRBJ1-5,TRBV4-1,ASSQVDKTTKH
few,TRBJ2-5,TRBV7-9,ASSVGPAETQY
.,TRBJ1-2,TRBV7-9,ASSLTRGYT
.,TRBJ2-3,TRBV5-6,ASSKSPDTQY
.,TRBJ1-2,TRBV5-1,ASRDETHNYGYT
.,TRBJ2-5,TRBV7-9,ASSSTRETQY
few,TRBJ1-1,TRBV29-1,SVVRTEAF
.,TRBJ1-2,TRBV30,AWSVGAGWGYT
.,TRBJ2-1,TRBV6-5,ASSRGYNEQF
.,TRBJ2-5,TRBV15,ATSRAGEWETQY
many,TRBJ1-5,TRBV29-1,SVGDIGGKPQH
.,TRBJ1-1,TRBV29-1,SLTQAAEAF
.,TRBJ2-5,TRBV18,ASSPRDSQETQY
once,TRBJ2-1,TRBV29-1,SVEGDRTYNEQF
.,TRBJ1-3,TRBV5-1,ASSAGQSGNTIY
.,TRBJ1-2,TRBV7-2,ASSFLRDSNYGYT
.,TRBJ2-3,TRBV7-2,ASSTTGDTQY
.,TRBJ2-7,TRBV2,ASTSLYEQY
.,TRBJ2-5,TRBV6-5,ASSYRTVQETQY
.,TRBJ1-6,TRBV4-3,ASSQDNRGSPLH
few,TRBJ1-2,TRBV4-3,ASSQRSGYGYT
few,TRBJ1-1,TRBV4-3,ASSRDRDTEAF